This passage covers 24 T cell receptor beta chains from one sample sequenced in a study of blood T cells in healthy people across ages. Primers used in a second PCR of about 7 to 12 cycles were a sample-barcoded 5' primer and a J-beta primer mix. Using its own MiXCR run on the 5' RACE reads, TCRdb lists one record per CDR3 protein. The table has about a million distinct CDR3 sequences, 51% seen once. Sequencing used blood. The source is a woman aged 55-69 years in good health.

The chain couples TRBV2 to TRBJ1-6, with D unresolved. V lost 6 bases and J lost 6, with 3 bases in between. Germline-derived CDR1 and CDR2 are SNHLY and FYNNEI. The CDR3 contains 11 residues. For the CDR3, the DNA is TGTGCCAGCAGGCCTAATTCACCCCTCCACTTT. It yields the protein CASRPNSPLHF.

This clonotype was seen only a few times. This chain joins TRBV20-1 and TRBJ2-3; D is undetermined. The CDR3 is 12 amino acids. Trimming shortened V by 6 bases and J by 0 bases, and 7 bases separated the two germline ends. Germline V gene lookup returns CDR1 DFQATT and CDR2 SNEGSKA (reference sequence). Written as DNA, the CDR3 is TGCAGTGCCACAATCAGCACAGATACGCAGTATTTT. This gives the protein CSATISTDTQYF.

V usage is TRBV20-1 and J usage is TRBJ2-3; possibly TRBD2 for D (5 bases). The germline gives CDR1 DFQATT, CDR2 SNEGSKA (reference sequence). V lost 5 bases, J lost 3 bases, and 12 bases lay in between. The CDR3 runs to 13 residues. CDR3 residues: CSALDYRTDTQYF. The CDR3 DNA sequence: TGCAGTGCTCTAGACTACCGAACAGATACGCAGTATTTT.

CDR3 in DNA: TGTGCCAGCAGCAAGACCCTGACAGGGGGGAGGGAGACCCAGTACTTC. As protein: CASSKTLTGGRETQYF. The gene calls are TRBV7-9 and TRBJ2-5; 9 bases map to TRBD1. The V gene's germline CDR1 is SEHNR and CDR2 FQNEAQ (reference sequence). The CDR3 spans 16 residues. Unmatched junction bases numbered 12, after V lost 5 bases and J lost 5 bases.

This chain links TRBV4-1 with TRBJ1-2; D remains ambiguous. Between the trimmed V and J ends, which lost 1 base and 5 bases, there was a span of 14 bases. Germline-derived CDR1 and CDR2 are MGHRA and YSYEKL. The CDR3 contains 15 residues. The CDR3 reads CASSQGRTQSYGYTF. DNA of the CDR3: TGCGCCAGCAGCCAAGGTCGCACCCAGTCGTATGGCTACACCTTC.

CDR3 sequence: CAWSPRLGDTQYF. The CDR3 DNA reads TGTGCCTGGAGTCCTCGTCTCGGAGATACGCAGTATTTT. The chain has TRBV30 and TRBJ2-3; D remains ambiguous. The CDR3 contains 13 residues. V lost 2 bases and J lost 5, with 11 bases in between. In germline, CDR1 is GTSNPN, CDR2 SVGIG (reference sequence).

The V call is TRBV7-3, the J call TRBJ2-1; 7 positions agree with TRBD1. Per the germline V gene, CDR1 is SGHTA and CDR2 is FQGTGA. The trim removed 5 bases at V and 5 bases at J, leaving 15 bases unmatched. The CDR3 is 17 amino acids. This CDR3 is CASSPSGPDRRDNEQFF. The CDR3 region has the DNA TGTGCCAGCAGCCCATCCGGCCCGGACAGGAGAGACAATGAGCAGTTCTTC.

The gene calls are TRBV5-1 and TRBJ2-5; 9 bases fit TRBD2. The CDR3 extends over 17 amino acids. The J segment lost 5 bases and the V segment lost 5 bases, leaving 16 bases of the junction unmatched. Germline CDR1 SGHRS, CDR2 YFSETQ. The CDR3 loop reads CASRGSGSEFIGETQYF. The DNA of the CDR3 is TGCGCCAGCAGGGGTAGCGGGAGCGAATTTATAGGGGAGACCCAGTACTTC.

The chain couples TRBV10-3 to TRBJ2-7; the match to TRBD2 covers 12 bases. Germline assignment: CDR1 ENHRY and CDR2 SYGVKD. Unmatched junction bases numbered 20, after V lost 5 bases and J lost 9 bases. This CDR3 is 18 amino acids long. CDR3: CAISRTSGTLDKGFGQYF. CDR3 coding DNA: TGTGCCATCAGTCGGACTAGCGGGACGTTGGACAAGGGGTTCGGGCAGTACTTC.

The V and J genes are TRBV12-3 or TRBV12-4 and TRBJ2-2; no clear D gene. This CDR3 spans 13 amino acids. Between the trimmed V and J ends, which lost 4 bases and 2 bases, there was a span of 5 bases. The chain's CDR3 is CASSSYNTGELFF. The CDR3, as DNA: TGTGCCAGCAGTTCTTACAACACCGGGGAGCTGTTTTTT.

This chain connects TRBV20-1 to TRBJ2-3, with D perhaps matching TRBD1 or TRBD2 (5 bases each). The CDR3 spans 14 residues. Between the trimmed V and J ends, which lost 6 bases and 1 base, there was a span of 14 bases. Germline V gene lookup returns CDR1 DFQATT and CDR2 SNEGSKA (reference sequence). CDR3 residues: CSARDPAGTDTQYF. DNA for the CDR3: TGCAGTGCCCGGGACCCGGCGGGCACAGATACGCAGTATTTT.

V is TRBV28 and J is TRBJ2-4; 8 bases map to TRBD1. CDR1 is MDHEN, CDR2 SYDVKM, per germline. The junction had 7 bases not matched to a gene; V was cut back by 6 bases and J by 3 bases. CDR3 length equals 15 residues. The CDR3 region has the DNA TGTGCCAGCAGAGCACAGGGGGGAGGCAAAAACATTCAGTACTTC. Encoded protein: CASRAQGGGKNIQYF. Supplemented by reference TRBV28 and TRBJ2-4, the full variable domain reads DVKVTQSSRYLVKRTGEKVFLECVQDMDHENMFWYRQDPGLGLRLIYFSYDVKMKEKGDIPEGYSVSREKKERFSLILESASTNQTSMYLCASRAQGGGKNIQYFGAGTRLSVL.

This chain connects TRBV20-1 to TRBJ2-1; D might be TRBD2 (6 bases). The V and J ends lost 4 bases and 8 bases respectively, with 18 bases between them. Germline V lookup: CDR1 DFQATT, CDR2 SNEGSKA (reference sequence). The CDR3 has 14 amino acids. The CDR3, as DNA: TGCAGTGCTACCGGAGGGCCATTGGTTCATGAGCAGTTCTTC. It is translated as CSATGGPLVHEQFF.

The V gene is TRBV7-9, the J gene TRBJ2-5, with 8 positions matching TRBD1. The CDR3 runs to 15 residues. Germline V gene data show CDR1 as SEHNR and CDR2 as FQNEAQ (reference sequence). V shed 4 bases, J shed 5 bases, and the junction held 9 bases outside the gene matches. CDR3 sequence (DNA): TGTGCCAGCAGCTCCCCGGACAGGGCTTCGGAGACCCAGTACTTC. Translation: CASSSPDRASETQYF.

V and J are TRBV19 and TRBJ1-1; the match to TRBD1 covers 8 bases. The CDR3 covers 13 residues. Germline-derived CDR1 and CDR2 are LNHDA and SQIVND (reference sequence). V lost 6 bases to trimming and J lost 4 bases; unmatched junction nucleotides: 4. CDR3 coding DNA: TGTGCCAGTAGACAAACAGGGGGCACTGAAGCTTTCTTT. As protein: CASRQTGGTEAFF.

The chain is built from TRBV29-1 and TRBJ2-7; 10 bases fit TRBD2. The ends lost 2 bases at V and 3 bases at J; junction bases unmatched: 10. This CDR3 region has 16 residues. Germline loops: CDR1 SQVTM, CDR2 ANQGSEA. The CDR3, as DNA: TGCAGCGTTGAACTGCCTAGCGGGAGTTTTAGCTACGAGCAGTACTTC. Its translation: CSVELPSGSFSYEQYF.

The rearrangement uses TRBV7-9 and TRBJ1-4; D remains ambiguous. The length of the CDR3 is 14 residues. Germline-derived CDR1 and CDR2 are SEHNR and FQNEAQ (reference sequence). The V end was cut by 10 bases, the J end by 5 bases, with 17 bases between. The CDR3 loop reads CATRASGENEKLFF. In DNA form, the CDR3 reads TGTGCCACCCGGGCGAGCGGGGAGAATGAAAAACTGTTTTTT.

On this clonotype: The junction shows a germline mismatch at one end, possibly a read error. The chain couples TRBV9 to TRBJ2-3, with 8 bases aligning to TRBD1. The germline V gene has CDR1 SGDLS and CDR2 YYNGEE. The CDR3 has 18 amino acids. CDR3 sequence (DNA): TGTGCCGGCAGCGTAGCTGGCGGGGACAGGAACCTAACAGATACGCAGTATTTT. It specifies CAGSVAGGDRNLTDTQYF.

V usage is TRBV21-1 and J usage is TRBJ1-2. TRBV21-1 is termed a pseudogene. The length of the CDR3 is 14 residues. The CDR3 coding sequence is TGTGCCAGCAGCAAACAGGGCCTTAACTATGGCTACACCTTC. Residues: CASSKQGLNYGYTF.

This sequence joins TRBV5-1 and TRBJ2-7; D may be TRBD1 (5 bases). This CDR3 has 15 residues. V lost 0 bases and J lost 5, with 15 bases in between. Germline values: CDR1 SGHRS, CDR2 YFSETQ. The CDR3 protein is CASSLAGQGLHEQYF. The DNA for the CDR3 is TGCGCCAGCAGCTTGGCCGGGCAGGGTCTACACGAGCAGTACTTC. The full variable domain, with the rest looked up from reference TRBV5-1 and TRBJ2-7, is KAGVTQTPRYLIKTRGQQVTLSCSPISGHRSVSWYQQTPGQGLQFLFEYFSETQRNKGNFPGRFSGRQFSNSRSEMNVSTLELGDSALYLCASSLAGQGLHEQYFGPGTRLTVT.

This clonotype appeared many times. V and J are TRBV20-1 and TRBJ2-1; 11 bases fit TRBD2. Germline loops: CDR1 DFQATT, CDR2 SNEGSKA (reference sequence). This CDR3 is 13 amino acids long. After removal of 3 bases from V and 5 bases from J, the junction contained 0 bases not matched to a gene. The CDR3 here is CSARTSGDNEQFF. The CDR3 coding sequence is TGCAGTGCTAGGACTAGCGGGGACAATGAGCAGTTCTTC.

The J gene is TRBJ2-5, the V gene TRBV7-6; 8 nucleotides align to TRBD2. Germline CDR1 is SGHVS and CDR2 is FNYEAQ. Germline trimming cut 4 bases from V and 5 bases from J; bases unmatched to any gene: 6. The CDR3 extends over 14 amino acids. CDR3 coding DNA: TGTGCCAGCAGCTATAATAGCGGGATCGAGACCCAGTACTTC. This translates into CASSYNSGIETQYF.

This clonotype was counted ten times or more. V gene TRBV7-2 combines with J gene TRBJ2-3; 10 bases line up with TRBD2. This CDR3 contains 16 residues. V dropped 4 bases and J dropped 2; count of bases not matched to a gene: 6. Germline-derived CDR1 and CDR2 are SGHTA and FQGNSA. CDR3 coding DNA: TGTGCCAGCAGCTCCCAGCGGGGGGGGATCACAGATACGCAGTATTTT. Protein: CASSSQRGGITDTQYF.

This clonotype was picked up one time. The rearrangement links TRBV20-1 to TRBJ1-4, with D tentatively TRBD1 (5 bases). Trimming stripped 6 bases from V and 8 bases from J, with 16 bases between. CDR3 length: 13 amino acids. The germline CDR1 and CDR2 sequences are DFQATT and SNEGSKA (reference sequence). The CDR3 here is CSASKGAIEKLFF. The CDR3 coding sequence is TGCAGTGCCTCCAAAGGGGCGATAGAAAAACTGTTTTTT.